A selection of T cell receptor beta chains follows, all from one sample in a study of human T cells and chemical hapten exposure. TCRdb passed the RACE reads through MiXCR, listing each CDR3 protein once. This table holds roughly 180,000 distinct CDR3 sequences, 20% to 25% found once. Specimen: whole blood, collected in connection with sensitization to the hapten diphenylcyclopropenone (DPC). These receptors were obtained from a woman aged 45-59 years with alopecia areata. Some clones in this sample may be carry-over from other donors' samples. Both conserved end residues are part of each CDR3. The D gene is left open where the match is weak. Clone size is stated in some rows and not others, as once, few, many or a class when expanded.

J	V	size	D	DNA	CDR3
TRBJ2-3	TRBV6-2/TRBV6-3	many	NA	TGTGCCAGCAGTCCCCGCCTAGCCGGCGATACGCAGTATTTT	CASSPRLAGDTQYF
TRBJ2-3	TRBV29-1	NA	NA	TGCAGCGTTTCAGCCACAGATACGCAGTATTTT	CSVSATDTQYF
TRBJ2-7	TRBV5-1	few	TRBD1	TGCGCCAGCAGCTCGGAAGTTACAGGGGTGAGCGAGCAGTACTTC	CASSSEVTGVSEQYF
TRBJ2-2	TRBV6-6	few	NA	TGTGCCAGCAGTCCTCTCGGGAGAAGCACCGGGGAGCTGTTTTTT	CASSPLGRSTGELFF
TRBJ1-5	TRBV11-2	NA	TRBD1	TGTGCCAGCAGCCAAGCCCTTGGGTATGGGTCCAAACAGGGGGCGGGCAATCAGCCCCAGCATTTT	CASSQALGYGSKQGAGNQPQHF
TRBJ2-1	TRBV15	many	NA	TGTGCCACCAGCAGTGGCCAAGCAGGCGGTGAGCAGTTCTTC	CATSSGQAGGEQFF
TRBJ1-1	TRBV7-9	NA	NA	TGTGCCAGCAGAAAAGACAGAAACACTGAAGCTTTCTTT	CASRKDRNTEAFF
TRBJ2-5	TRBV20-1	NA	NA	TGCAGTGCTAGGACGGAGACCCAGTACTTC	CSARTETQYF
TRBJ2-7	TRBV11-1	few	NA	TGTGCCAGCAGCCAAGGGACTGCCGGCGAGCAGTACTTC	CASSQGTAGEQYF
TRBJ1-2	TRBV6-1	NA	TRBD1	TGTGCCAGCAGTGAAGGGGACAGATACTATGGCTACACCTTC	CASSEGDRYYGYTF
TRBJ2-5	TRBV29-1	NA	NA	TGCAGCGTTGCCATGAGGGACATTCGCCTCCAAGAGACCCAGTACTTC	CSVAMRDIRLQETQYF
TRBJ2-7	TRBV5-1	once	NA	TGCGCCAGCAGCTTGGCCACTACGGACGAGCAGTACTTC	CASSLATTDEQYF
TRBJ2-7	TRBV12-3/TRBV12-4	few	NA	TGTGCCAGCAGCCCGGCGCGCCTCTCCTACGAGCAGTACTTC	CASSPARLSYEQYF
TRBJ2-7	TRBV20-1	many	NA	TGCAGTGCTAGAGGGTTGGGCGCCTACGAGCAGTACTTC	CSARGLGAYEQYF
TRBJ2-7	TRBV7-9	NA	NA	TGTGCCAGCAGCTTAAGTGTCGGCGAGCAGTACTTC	CASSLSVGEQYF
TRBJ2-3	TRBV20-1	NA	NA	TGCAGTGCTACACCCCCGAGCGGCACAGATACGCAGTATTTT	CSATPPSGTDTQYF
TRBJ2-5	TRBV9	few	NA	TGTGCCAGCAGCGTAGCTAGCGAAGAGACCCAGTACTTC	CASSVASEETQYF
TRBJ2-3	TRBV9	NA	TRBD2	TGTGCCAGCAGCGTAGAGGGTAGCGGGAGGGCAGATACGCAGTATTTT	CASSVEGSGRADTQYF
TRBJ1-1	TRBV10-3	few	TRBD1	TGTGCCATCAGCCCAAATACCGGGACAGGGGACACTGAAGCTTTCTTT	CAISPNTGTGDTEAFF
TRBJ2-7	TRBV10-3	few	TRBD2	TGTGCCACCTCGGTAGCGGGAGATTACTACGAGCAGTACTTC	CATSVAGDYYEQYF
TRBJ1-3	TRBV6-6	NA	NA	TGTGCCAGCAGTTACTCGAACACCATATATTTT	CASSYSNTIYF
TRBJ1-2	TRBV5-4	few	NA	TGTGCCAGCAGCTCCCAGGCCAGGGGCGAGGGCTACACCTTC	CASSSQARGEGYTF
TRBJ2-7	TRBV19	NA	TRBD2	TGTGCCAGTAGTAACCAAGCGGGAGACTACGAGCAGTACTTC	CASSNQAGDYEQYF
TRBJ2-1	TRBV5-1	NA	TRBD2	TGCGCCAGCAGATCGGGACTAGCGGGGGACGAGCAGTTCTTC	CASRSGLAGDEQFF
TRBJ2-7	TRBV12-3/TRBV12-4	NA	NA	TGTGCCAGCAGCCAGACAGGCACCGGGGGGTTATACGAGCAGTACTTC	CASSQTGTGGLYEQYF
TRBJ2-2	TRBV12-3/TRBV12-4	NA	NA	TGTGCCAGCAGTGTTACCACCGGGGAGCTGTTTTTT	CASSVTTGELFF
TRBJ2-1	TRBV29-1	NA	NA	TGCAGCGTTGATGTAGAGCAGTTCTTC	CSVDVEQFF